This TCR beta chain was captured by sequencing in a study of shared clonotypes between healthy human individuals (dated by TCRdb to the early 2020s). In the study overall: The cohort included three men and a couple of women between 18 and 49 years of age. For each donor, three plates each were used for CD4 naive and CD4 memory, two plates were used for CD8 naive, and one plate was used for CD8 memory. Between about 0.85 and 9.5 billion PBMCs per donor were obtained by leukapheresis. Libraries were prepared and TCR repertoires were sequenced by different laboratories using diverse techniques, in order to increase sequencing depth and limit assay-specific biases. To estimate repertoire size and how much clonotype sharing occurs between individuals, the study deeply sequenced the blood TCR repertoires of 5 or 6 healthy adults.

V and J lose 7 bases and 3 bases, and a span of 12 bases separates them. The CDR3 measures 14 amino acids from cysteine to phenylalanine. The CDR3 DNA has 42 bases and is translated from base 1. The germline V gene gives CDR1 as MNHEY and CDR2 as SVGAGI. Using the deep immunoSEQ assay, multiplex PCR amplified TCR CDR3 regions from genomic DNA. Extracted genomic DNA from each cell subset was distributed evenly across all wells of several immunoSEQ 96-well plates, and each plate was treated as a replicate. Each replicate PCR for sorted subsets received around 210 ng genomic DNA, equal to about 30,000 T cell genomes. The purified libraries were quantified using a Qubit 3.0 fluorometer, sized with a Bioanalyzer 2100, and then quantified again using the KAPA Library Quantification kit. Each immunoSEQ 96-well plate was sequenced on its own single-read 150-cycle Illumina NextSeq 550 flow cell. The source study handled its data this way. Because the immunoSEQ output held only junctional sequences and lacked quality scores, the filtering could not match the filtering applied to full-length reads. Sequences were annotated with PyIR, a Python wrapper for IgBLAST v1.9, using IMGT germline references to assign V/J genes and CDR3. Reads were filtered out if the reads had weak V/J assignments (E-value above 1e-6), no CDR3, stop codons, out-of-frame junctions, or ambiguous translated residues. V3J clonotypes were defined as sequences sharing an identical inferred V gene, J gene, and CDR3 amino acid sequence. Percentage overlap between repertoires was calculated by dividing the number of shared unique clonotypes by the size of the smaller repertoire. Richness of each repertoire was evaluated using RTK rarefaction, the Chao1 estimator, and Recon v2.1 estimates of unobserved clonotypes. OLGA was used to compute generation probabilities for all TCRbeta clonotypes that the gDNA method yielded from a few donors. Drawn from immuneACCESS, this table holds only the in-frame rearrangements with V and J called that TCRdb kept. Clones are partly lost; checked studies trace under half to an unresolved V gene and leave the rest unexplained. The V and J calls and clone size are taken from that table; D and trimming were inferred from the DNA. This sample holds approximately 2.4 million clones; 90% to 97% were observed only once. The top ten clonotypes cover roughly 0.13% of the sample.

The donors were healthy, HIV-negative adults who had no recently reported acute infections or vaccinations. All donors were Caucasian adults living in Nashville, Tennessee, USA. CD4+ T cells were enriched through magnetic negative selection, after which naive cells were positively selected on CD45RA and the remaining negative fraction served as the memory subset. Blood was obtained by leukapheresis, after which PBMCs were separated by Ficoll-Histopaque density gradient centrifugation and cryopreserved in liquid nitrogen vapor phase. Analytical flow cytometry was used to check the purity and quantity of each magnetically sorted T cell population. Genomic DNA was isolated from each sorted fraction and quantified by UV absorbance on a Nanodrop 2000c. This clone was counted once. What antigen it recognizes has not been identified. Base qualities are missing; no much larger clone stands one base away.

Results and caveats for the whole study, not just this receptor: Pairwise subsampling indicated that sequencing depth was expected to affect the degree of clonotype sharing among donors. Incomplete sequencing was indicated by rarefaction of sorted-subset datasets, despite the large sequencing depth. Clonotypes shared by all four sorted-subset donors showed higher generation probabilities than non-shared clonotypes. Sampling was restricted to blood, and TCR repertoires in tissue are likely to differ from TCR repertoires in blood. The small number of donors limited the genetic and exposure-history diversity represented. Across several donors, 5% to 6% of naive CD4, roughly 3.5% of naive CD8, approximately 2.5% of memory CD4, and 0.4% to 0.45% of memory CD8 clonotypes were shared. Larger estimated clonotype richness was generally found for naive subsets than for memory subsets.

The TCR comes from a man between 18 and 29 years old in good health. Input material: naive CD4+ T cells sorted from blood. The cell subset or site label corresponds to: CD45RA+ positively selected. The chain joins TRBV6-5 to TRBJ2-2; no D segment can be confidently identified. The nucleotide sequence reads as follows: TGTGCCAGCACCCGCGGACCTCACACCGGGGAGCTGTTTTTT. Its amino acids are CASTRGPHTGELFF.